The 2 T cell receptor beta chains listed next were all sequenced from one sample in a study of T cells in Graves' hyperthyroidism and ophthalmopathy. The source material, RNA transcripts, was used to amplify TCR beta CDR3 regions. The HTBI primer set served for first-round RT-PCR of the TCR CDR3. From the multiplex PCR reads, TCRdb called clonotypes with MiXCR, one entry per CDR3 protein. The top ten hold approximately 25% of the sample, which has roughly 300,000 distinct CDR3 sequences, around 14% seen once. Sequencing input: blood. The receptors shown here come from a woman in her twenties or thirties with Graves' hyperthyroidism.

This clonotype was counted at least ten times. V gene TRBV5-1 combines with J gene TRBJ2-1; 9 bases match TRBD1. V was clipped by 0 bases and J by 12 bases; unmatched bases: 10. This CDR3 spans 15 amino acids. Germline-derived CDR1 and CDR2 are SGHRS and YFSETQ. CDR3: CASSLDGTGPLGQFF. CDR3 DNA sequence: TGCGCCAGCAGCTTGGACGGGACAGGGCCTTTGGGGCAGTTCTTC.

The chain has TRBV7-2 and TRBJ1-2, with no clear D. There are 13 residues in the CDR3. Per germline, CDR1 SGHTA and CDR2 FQGNSA. V lost 0 bases and J lost 8, with 10 bases in between. CDR3 sequence: CASSLAETGGYTF. The CDR3 nucleotides read TGTGCCAGCAGCTTAGCAGAAACTGGAGGCTACACCTTC.